This T cell receptor (beta chain) was recorded in a study of OX40 agonist ivuxolimab in advanced cancers. This CDR3 region has 18 residues. The V and J ends lost 6 bases and 0 bases, in that order; junction bases with no gene match: 13. Germline CDR1 reads ENHRY; CDR2 reads SYGVKD. Sequencing used immunoSEQ multiplex PCR; TCRdb keeps in-frame clones, though not all of them. The repertoire holds some 70,000 clones, with around 93% as singletons. Study results and limitations: Clonal expansion by week 6 occurred in CD4+ and CD8+ blood T cells (at 0.1 to 3.0 mg/kg).

Note on this clone: The antigen remains unidentified.

The chain employs TRBV10-3 and TRBJ2-7; 11 nucleotides match TRBD2. This material consisted of CD4+ or CD8+ T cells sorted from blood, taken in a trial of the OX40 agonist ivuxolimab. The clonotype was recovered from an adult with an advanced solid tumor such as melanoma, head and neck, liver or kidney cancer. The CDR3 region is CAISLNRTSGPSSYEQYF. CDR3 bases: TGTGCCATCAGCCTTAATAGGACTAGCGGGCCTTCCTCCTACGAGCAGTACTTC.